One sample yielded the 27 T cell receptor beta chains listed below, sequenced in a study of CXCR3-negative and CXCR3-positive naive CD8 T cells. The libraries of TRB cDNA were prepared using 5' RACE with UMI labels. TCRdb reprocessed the 5' RACE reads, with one entry per CDR3 protein and no DNA. The table lists 50,000 to 60,000 distinct CDR3 sequences. The sample consisted of naive CXCR3- CD8+ T cells from blood. Specified subset: CD45RO-CCR7+CD27+CD95- naive CD8+ T cells lacking CXCR3 (TNR3-). The receptors originated from a human donor in good health. Some clones in this sample may be carry-over from other donors' samples.

The chain joins TRBV7-6 to TRBJ1-1; TCRdb returns TRBD1, unconfirmable since there is no DNA. The CDR3 is made up of 16 amino acids. Germline V gene data show CDR1 as SGHVS and CDR2 as FNYEAQ. The CDR3 loop reads CASRAGDALGNTEAFF.

The rearrangement uses TRBV24-1 and TRBJ2-3. The V gene's germline CDR1 is KGHDR and CDR2 SFDVKD. This CDR3 region has 17 residues. CDR3 in amino acids: CATSDLQGGRLRDTQYF.

This chain uses TRBV4-3 with TRBJ2-7. CDR1 and CDR2 from the germline V gene are LGHNA and YSLEER. The CDR3 is 13 amino acids. CDR3 sequence: CASSQETEYEQYF.

The J gene is TRBJ2-5, the V gene TRBV2. This CDR3 is built from 14 residues. Germline values: CDR1 SNHLY, CDR2 FYNNEI. CDR3: CASRALGDGETQYF.

The V call is TRBV20-1, the J call TRBJ2-7; there is no DNA to check the TCRdb D call of TRBD2. CDR1 is DFQATT, CDR2 SNEGSKA, per germline (reference sequence). This CDR3 contains 15 residues. The CDR3: CSARGRQESPYEQYF.

The chain employs TRBV12-2 and TRBJ2-7; TCRdb proposes TRBD1, but this gene call is untestable without DNA. TRBV12-2 is noted as a pseudogene. This CDR3 has 16 amino acids. This chain's CDR3 is CASRFRASGGSYEQYF.

J is TRBJ2-1 and V is TRBV19; TCRdb calls TRBD1, which cannot be checked without DNA. Germline V gives CDR1 LNHDA, CDR2 SQIVND (reference sequence). The length of the CDR3 is 13 residues. The CDR3 sequence: CASSIVQGNEQFF.

This chain uses TRBV6-2 or TRBV6-3 with TRBJ2-2; TCRdb indicates TRBD2, and absent DNA this call remains unverified. The germline CDR1 and CDR2 sequences are MNHEY and SVGEGT. The CDR3 has 16 amino acids. The CDR3 is CASSYSASANTGELFF.

The chain is built from TRBV12-3 or TRBV12-4 and TRBJ2-7; the TCRdb D gene call, TRBD2, has no DNA to confirm it. This CDR3 has 16 amino acids. The CDR3 protein is CASRSTSSGHVNEQYF.

V is TRBV27 and J is TRBJ2-7; TCRdb proposes TRBD1, but this gene call is untestable without DNA. CDR1 MNHEY and CDR2 SMNVEV come from the germline V gene (reference sequence). The CDR3 has 14 amino acids. The CDR3 loop is CASSLGESSYEQYF.

The genes are TRBV4-3 and TRBJ2-1; TCRdb calls TRBD1, which cannot be checked without DNA. Germline V lookup: CDR1 LGHNA, CDR2 YSLEER. CDR3 length equals 16 residues. CDR3 sequence reads: CASSQDRDSSYNEQFF.

V and J are TRBV9 and TRBJ2-2. CDR1 is SGDLS and CDR2 is YYNGEE in the germline V gene. The CDR3 is 14 amino acids. The CDR3 here is CASSAPQWTGELFF.

The rearrangement joins TRBV7-2 to TRBJ2-3. The CDR3 has 15 residues. Germline CDR1 and CDR2: SGHTA and FQGNSA. CDR3 loop: CASSLEPFDTDTQYF.

This chain uses TRBV29-1 with TRBJ2-2. CDR1 is SQVTM, CDR2 ANQGSEA, per germline. The CDR3 consists of 11 residues. CDR3 amino acids: CSVVASGELFF.

The V call is TRBV28, the J call TRBJ2-5; no DNA is available, so the TRBD1 call from TCRdb remains unchecked. This CDR3 spans 15 amino acids. CDR1 MDHEN and CDR2 SYDVKM come from the germline V gene. The CDR3 here is CASSFPRDSKETQYF.

The chain recombines TRBV15 with TRBJ2-2; TCRdb's D call of TRBD2 is untestable without DNA. Germline V gene data show CDR1 as LNHNV and CDR2 as YYDKDF (reference sequence). The CDR3 spans 14 residues. This CDR3 reads CATSRARESRELFF.

The J gene is TRBJ2-3, the V gene TRBV15. The CDR3 loop spans 12 amino acids. Germline V gene sequence: CDR1 LNHNV, CDR2 YYDKDF (reference sequence). The CDR3 loop reads CATTRLGDTQYF.

V usage is TRBV9 and J usage is TRBJ2-7. The CDR3 runs 14 residues. Germline loops: CDR1 SGDLS, CDR2 YYNGEE. CDR3 in amino acids: CASSDTGSSYEQYF.

V usage is TRBV7-9 and J usage is TRBJ1-1; with no DNA, the TCRdb D assignment of TRBD1 cannot be verified. Per germline, CDR1 SEHNR and CDR2 FQNEAQ (reference sequence). The CDR3 loop spans 16 amino acids. The CDR3 sequence is CASSPRGHPVNTEAFF.

The chain links TRBV14 to TRBJ1-5; TCRdb indicates TRBD1, and absent DNA this call remains unverified. This CDR3 is 17 amino acids long. Germline CDR1 SGHDN, CDR2 FVKESK. The CDR3 loop is CASSRDRRVNSNQPQHF. The full variable domain, completed using reference TRBV14 and TRBJ1-5, is EAGVTQFPSHSVIEKGQTVTLRCDPISGHDNLYWYRRVMGKEIKFLLHFVKESKQDESGMPNNRFLAERTGGTYSTLKVQPAELEDSGVYFCASSRDRRVNSNQPQHFGDGTRLSIL.

J is TRBJ2-3 and V is TRBV25-1; TCRdb calls TRBD2, which cannot be checked without DNA. Germline V gene lookup returns CDR1 MGHDK and CDR2 SYGVNS. The CDR3 loop spans 17 amino acids. This chain's CDR3 is CASSEWGTSGATDTQYF.

This chain's CDR3 is CASSPRYGDTEAFF. The V and J genes are TRBV6-5 and TRBJ1-1. Germline loops: CDR1 MNHEY, CDR2 SVGAGI. The CDR3 length is 14 residues.

This chain joins TRBV7-3 and TRBJ2-3; TCRdb lists TRBD2, though no DNA is available to test this call. CDR1 is SGHTA, CDR2 FQGTGA, per germline. This CDR3 is built from 16 residues. The chain's CDR3 is CASSSTSGGRTDTQYF.

V usage is TRBV7-9 and J usage is TRBJ2-2; TCRdb reports TRBD2, a call that lacks DNA to check it against. Per the germline V gene, CDR1 is SEHNR and CDR2 is FQNEAQ (reference sequence). The length of the CDR3 is 13 residues. CDR3 residues: CAGRGVNTGELFF.

The rearrangement joins TRBV7-9 to TRBJ2-7; TCRdb indicates TRBD1, and absent DNA this call remains unverified. Germline CDR1 and CDR2: SEHNR and FQNEAQ (reference sequence). The CDR3 contains 17 residues. CDR3 amino acids: CASSFTTQDFRPYEQYF.

The chain couples TRBV6-2 or TRBV6-3 to TRBJ2-1; TCRdb reports TRBD2, a call that lacks DNA to check it against. CDR3 length: 16 amino acids. Germline CDR1 is MNHEY and CDR2 is SVGEGT. The CDR3 loop is CASSTFSGISYNEQFF.

This rearrangement joins TRBV7-2 to TRBJ2-5; the D call of TRBD2 rests on TCRdb alone, since no DNA is present to check it. This CDR3 contains 15 residues. CDR1 SGHTA and CDR2 FQGNSA come from the germline V gene. CDR3 region: CASSFVGTSDGTQYF.